Here is one T cell receptor (beta chain) with its context. Its cognate antigen is unknown. This entry is derived from a study of cytomegalovirus exposure and HLA in healthy donors. Study overall: One earlier analysis, a look at 180 million or so T cells, found approximately 120 million unique TCR beta sequences.

Amplification used 60 Vbeta primers and 13 Jbeta primers. Clones were read by immunoSEQ multiplex PCR, and TCRdb kept only the in-frame ones, dropping some. The sample holds roughly 230,000 clones, 92% seen once. The study's findings and limits: Common viral pathogens (according to a later analysis) appeared linked to several of the most significant clusters. Cytomegalovirus status was reportedly diagnosed by the classifier with high sensitivity and specificity. Later findings reportedly placed an Asian-associated ancestry cluster below the roughly 700-donor mean for N-insertions.

The V gene's germline CDR1 is LNHDA and CDR2 SQIVND (reference sequence). This CDR3 is 15 amino acids long. Deletions cut 5 bases from V and 2 bases from J, with 13 bases between. Sequenced sample: PBMCs. This rearrangement joins TRBV19 to TRBJ1-5; D ambiguous. This clonotype was obtained from a girl aged 2 to 10 in good health and CMV-seronegative. Here the CDR3 reads CASSRSGDGNQPQHF. In nucleotides, the CDR3 is TGTGCCAGTAGTCGATCCGGGGATGGCAATCAGCCCCAGCATTTT.